This T cell receptor (beta chain) came from a study of human T cells and chemical hapten exposure. TCRdb reanalysed the RACE reads using MiXCR and keeps one entry per CDR3 protein. The sample lists some 120,000 distinct CDR3 sequences; approximately 10% were seen once. The time point is: healthy volunteer bleed at 2 weeks. The authors' total RNA extraction used unfractionated whole blood. CDR3 length: 16 amino acids. CDR1 is DFQATT and CDR2 is SNEGSKA in the germline V gene (reference sequence). J gave up 1 base and V 6 bases, and 11 bases lay outside the gene matches. The rearrangement links TRBV20-1 to TRBJ2-3; 9 nucleotides line up with TRBD2. The sample consisted of whole blood. The sequence came from a male donor in good health. Some clones in this sample may be carry-over from other donors' samples. CDR3 sequence: CSATWASGAGTDTQYF. The CDR3 bases are TGCAGTGCCACGTGGGCTAGCGGGGCAGGCACAGATACGCAGTATTTT.